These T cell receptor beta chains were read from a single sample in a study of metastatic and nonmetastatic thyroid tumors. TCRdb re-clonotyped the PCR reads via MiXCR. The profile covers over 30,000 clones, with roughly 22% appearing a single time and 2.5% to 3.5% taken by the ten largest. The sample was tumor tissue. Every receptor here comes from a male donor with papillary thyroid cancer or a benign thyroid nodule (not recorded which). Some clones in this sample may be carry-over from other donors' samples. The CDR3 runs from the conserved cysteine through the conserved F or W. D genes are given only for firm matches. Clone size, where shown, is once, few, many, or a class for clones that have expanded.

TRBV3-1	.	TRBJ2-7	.	CASSPLTTSYEQYF	TGTGCCAGCAGCCCCTTAACTACTAGCTACGAGCAGTACTTC
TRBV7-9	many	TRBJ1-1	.	CASSSRVGATEAFF	TGTGCCAGCAGCTCACGAGTGGGTGCTACTGAAGCTTTCTTT
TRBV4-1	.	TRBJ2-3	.	CASSQDSSERVPLRSTDTQYF	TGCGCCAGCAGCCAAGACTCCTCAGAGCGAGTCCCACTAAGGAGCACAGATACGCAGTATTTT
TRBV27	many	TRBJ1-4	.	CASSRDPVTEKLFF	TGTGCCAGCAGTCGCGACCCGGTGACGGAAAAACTGTTTTTT
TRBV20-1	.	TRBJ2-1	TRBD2	CSATPGLAGLNEQFF	TGCAGTGCTACCCCGGGACTAGCGGGATTAAATGAGCAGTTCTTC
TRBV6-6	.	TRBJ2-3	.	CASIYSDTTDTQYF	TGTGCCAGCATTTACTCGGACACCACAGATACGCAGTATTTT
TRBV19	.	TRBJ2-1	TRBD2	CASSIWGVAGGYEQFF	TGTGCCAGTAGTATATGGGGAGTAGCGGGAGGTTATGAGCAGTTCTTC
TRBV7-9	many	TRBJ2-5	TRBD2	CASSLAEAGAQETQYF	TGTGCCAGCAGCTTAGCGGAAGCGGGAGCTCAAGAGACCCAGTACTTC
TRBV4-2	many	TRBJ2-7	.	CASSQGALTSYEQYF	TGTGCCAGCAGCCAAGGCGCCTTAACCTCCTACGAGCAGTACTTC
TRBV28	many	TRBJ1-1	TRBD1	CASSLHNRGKAFF	TGTGCCAGCAGCCTACATAACAGGGGCAAAGCTTTCTTT
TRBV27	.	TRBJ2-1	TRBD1	CASSIGQGDYNEQFF	TGTGCCAGCAGTATAGGACAGGGGGACTACAATGAGCAGTTCTTC
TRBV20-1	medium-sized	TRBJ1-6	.	CSADRGFNSPLHF	TGCAGTGCTGATAGGGGTTTTAATTCACCCCTCCACTTT
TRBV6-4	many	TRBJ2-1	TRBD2	CASSKLAGQGWEQFF	TGTGCCAGCAGCAAACTAGCGGGACAAGGTTGGGAGCAGTTCTTC
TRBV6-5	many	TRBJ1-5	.	CASSYSLSNQPQHF	TGTGCCAGCAGTTACTCTCTCTCCAATCAGCCCCAGCATTTT
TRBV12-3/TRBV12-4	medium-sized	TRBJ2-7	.	CASSPAKLSASSYEQYF	TGTGCCAGCAGCCCTGCCAAGCTCTCAGCGAGCTCCTACGAGCAGTACTTC
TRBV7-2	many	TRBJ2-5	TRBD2	CASSLVGLAGGTQETQYF	TGTGCCAGCAGCTTAGTAGGACTAGCGGGAGGTACTCAAGAGACCCAGTACTTC
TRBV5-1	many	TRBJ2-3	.	CASSGQARTDTQYF	TGCGCCAGCAGTGGTCAGGCGCGCACAGATACGCAGTATTTT
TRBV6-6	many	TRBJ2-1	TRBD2	CASSYIGLAGESNEQFF	TGTGCCAGCAGTTACATTGGACTAGCGGGAGAGAGCAATGAGCAGTTCTTC
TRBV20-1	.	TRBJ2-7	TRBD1	CSARKGDRESFYEQYF	TGCAGTGCTAGGAAAGGGGACAGGGAATCTTTTTACGAGCAGTACTTC
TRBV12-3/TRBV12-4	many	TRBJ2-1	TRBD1	CASTDRGAEQFF	TGTGCCAGCACCGACAGGGGAGCCGAGCAGTTCTTC
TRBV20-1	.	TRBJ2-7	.	CSARVGGLYEQYF	TGCAGTGCTAGAGTGGGGGGCCTTTACGAGCAGTACTTC
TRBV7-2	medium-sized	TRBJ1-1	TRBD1	CASTQGGIMNTEAFF	TGTGCCAGCACCCAAGGGGGCATAATGAACACTGAAGCTTTCTTT
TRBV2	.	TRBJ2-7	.	CASSEDLGTYEQYF	TGTGCCAGCAGTGAGGATCTGGGAACCTACGAGCAGTACTTC
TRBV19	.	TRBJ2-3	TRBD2	CASSQSGGRTYTQYF	TGTGCCAGTAGCCAATCGGGGGGACGCACCTATACGCAGTATTTT
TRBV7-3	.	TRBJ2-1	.	CAISSGTGSYNEQFF	TGTGCCATCAGTTCGGGTACAGGATCCTACAATGAGCAGTTCTTC
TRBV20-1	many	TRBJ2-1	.	CSAIKNRGGNEQFF	TGCAGTGCCATCAAGAACAGGGGGGGCAATGAGCAGTTCTTC
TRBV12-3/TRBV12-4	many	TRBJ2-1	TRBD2	CASSSTIAGGNYNEQFF	TGTGCCAGCAGTTCTACCATAGCGGGAGGAAACTACAATGAGCAGTTCTTC
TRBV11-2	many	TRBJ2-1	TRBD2	CASSLELAAEQFF	TGTGCCAGCAGCTTAGAGCTAGCGGCTGAGCAGTTCTTC
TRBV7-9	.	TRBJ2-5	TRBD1	CASSNPGQGFETQYF	TGTGCCAGCAGCAATCCGGGACAGGGGTTCGAGACCCAGTACTTC
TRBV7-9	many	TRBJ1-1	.	CASSLVWVTEAFF	TGTGCCAGCAGCTTAGTTTGGGTTACTGAAGCTTTCTTT
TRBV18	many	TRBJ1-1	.	CASSRSGVANTEAFF	TGTGCCAGCTCAAGATCGGGAGTGGCGAACACTGAAGCTTTCTTT
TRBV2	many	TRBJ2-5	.	CASSENTGPWETQYF	TGTGCCAGCAGTGAAAATACCGGACCTTGGGAGACCCAGTACTTC
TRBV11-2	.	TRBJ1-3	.	CASSQGLAGNTIYF	TGTGCCAGCAGCCAGGGTTTAGCTGGAAACACCATATATTTT
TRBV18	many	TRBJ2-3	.	CASSSLDSPSTDTQYF	TGTGCCAGCTCATCCCTGGACTCTCCTAGCACAGATACGCAGTATTTT
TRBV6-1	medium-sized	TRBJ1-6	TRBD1	CASSRDRVDTPLHF	TGTGCCAGCAGTCGTGACAGGGTTGATACACCCCTCCACTTT
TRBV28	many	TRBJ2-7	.	CASSLPGLGRGGEQYF	TGTGCCAGCAGTTTACCCGGTTTAGGGAGAGGCGGCGAGCAGTACTTC
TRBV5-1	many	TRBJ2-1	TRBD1	CASSWGQPNNEQFF	TGCGCCAGCAGCTGGGGACAGCCAAACAATGAGCAGTTCTTC
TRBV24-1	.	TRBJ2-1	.	CATSYSRVHFF	TGTGCCACCAGTTATTCTCGTGTCCATTTCTTC
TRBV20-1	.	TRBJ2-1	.	CSARDPNRELVFF	TGCAGTGCTAGAGATCCGAATCGGGAGTTGGTGTTCTTC
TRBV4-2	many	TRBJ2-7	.	CASSQDRSYEQYF	TGTGCCAGCAGCCAAGATAGGAGCTACGAGCAGTACTTC
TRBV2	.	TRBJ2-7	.	CASRQESYEQYF	TGTGCCAGCCGACAGGAGTCCTACGAGCAGTACTTC
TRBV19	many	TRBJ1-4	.	CASSRGTPGGKLFF	TGTGCCAGTAGTAGGGGGACGCCGGGAGGAAAACTGTTTTTT
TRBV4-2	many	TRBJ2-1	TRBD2	CASSQVGLAGNNEQFF	TGTGCCAGCAGCCAAGTGGGACTAGCGGGAAATAATGAGCAGTTCTTC
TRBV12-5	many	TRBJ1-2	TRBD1	CASGHTGVKGYTF	TGTGCTAGTGGCCATACAGGGGTAAAGGGCTACACCTTC
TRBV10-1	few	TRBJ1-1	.	CASQAGGATEAFF	TGCGCCAGCCAAGCGGGGGGGGCGACTGAAGCTTTCTTT
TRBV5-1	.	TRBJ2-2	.	CASSLATGRNTGELFF	TGCGCCAGCAGCTTGGCGACGGGGCGTAACACCGGGGAGCTGTTTTTT